Below are 9 T cell receptor beta chains sequenced from a single sample in a study of T cells in women clearing cervical HPV infection. The repertoire was sequenced with immunoSEQ multiplex PCR; TCRdb's copy has only in-frame clones and lacks some. The sample includes tens of thousands of clones. Sequencing was carried out using blood buffy coat. These receptors were collected from a woman aged 18 to 69 with a cervical HPV16 infection that either progressed to CIN3+ or cleared (not recorded which).

As concerns this clone: Read coverage stops 3 residues before the CDR3 terminus; the germline J gene supplies the remainder. J is TRBJ1-4 and V is TRBV28, with 9 bases lining up with TRBD1. The V segment lost 6 bases and the J segment 8 bases; nucleotides outside the gene matches: 13. This CDR3 has 16 amino acids. The germline CDR1 and CDR2 sequences are MDHEN and SYDVKM. The CDR3 protein is CASRNRKTGGWEKLFF. The CDR3 bases that were read are TGTGCCAGCAGGAACCGTAAAACAGGGGGCTGGGAAAAA.

To note about this clone: The read terminates 3 residues before the CDR3 end, so the remaining end is supplied by the germline J gene. This chain joins TRBV20-1 and TRBJ1-2; D gene uncertain. Trimming left V 5 bases short and J 4 bases short, with 14 bases between. This CDR3 has 13 amino acids. Looked up from germline, CDR1 is DFQATT and CDR2 is SNEGSKA (reference sequence). CDR3 DNA, as far as it was read: TGCAGTGCTGACGTGGGCATCGCCTATGGC. It yields the protein CSADVGIAYG. Given in full, the CDR3 is CSADVGIAYGYTF.

In the case of this clone: Sequencing ends 3 residues short of the CDR3 end; the germline J gene provides the rest. The chain employs TRBV28 and TRBJ2-1, with 10 bases lining up with TRBD2. The trim removed 2 bases at V and 7 bases at J, leaving 11 bases unmatched. Germline CDR1 and CDR2: MDHEN and SYDVKM. The CDR3 contains 17 residues. The CDR3 DNA, read in part, is TGTGCCAGCAGTTTAAGACGCAGCGGGAGGGGTAATAATGAG. The encoded protein is CASSLRRSGRGNNE. The whole CDR3 sequence reads CASSLRRSGRGNNEQFF.

Points on this clone: The read finishes 3 residues shy of the CDR3 end, and the germline J gene is used to complete it. Other DNA sequences from this sample encode an identical CDR3 as well. The chain is built from TRBV7-9 and TRBJ2-1; the match to TRBD2 covers 9 bases. After removal of 4 bases from V and 4 bases from J, the junction contained 5 bases not matched to a gene. This CDR3 has 15 residues. In germline, CDR1 is SEHNR, CDR2 FQNEAQ (reference sequence). The CDR3: CASSSPAGGYNEQFF. The CDR3 bases that were read are TGTGCCAGCAGCTCCCCCGCGGGGGGGTACAATGAG.

A word on this clone: One junction end does not reproduce the germline sequence, and a read error may be involved. The read ends 3 residues before the CDR3 terminus; that terminus is restored from the germline J gene. The chain has TRBV20-1 and TRBJ2-3, with D hard to call. CDR3 size: 14 residues. In germline, CDR1 is DFQATT, CDR2 SNEGSKA (reference sequence). Here the CDR3 reads CSARDLSPSETQYF. CDR3 DNA (partial): TGCAGTGCTAGAGATCTCTCCCCTTCAGAGACG.

Points on this clone: Coverage ceases 3 residues before the CDR3 finishes, and the germline J gene fills in the end. The rearrangement links TRBV2 to TRBJ1-3; a possible D gene is TRBD1 (6 bases). Deletions cut 7 bases from V and 3 bases from J, with 13 bases between. Germline values: CDR1 SNHLY, CDR2 FYNNEI. This CDR3 contains 14 residues. The CDR3 is CASMEQGYGNTIYF. Incomplete CDR3 DNA: TGTGCCAGCATGGAACAGGGTTATGGAAACACC.

Concerning this clone: The read comes to an end 3 residues before the CDR3 does, leaving the germline J gene to fill in the end. The V gene is TRBV13, the J gene TRBJ2-3; 11 nucleotides line up with TRBD2. Germline V lookup: CDR1 PRHDT, CDR2 FYEKMQ (reference sequence). The V gene end was trimmed by 4 bases and the J gene end by 0 bases; junction bases not matched to a gene: 6. The CDR3 is 17 residues long. CDR3 amino acids: CASSSKGTSGSTDTQYF. The DNA read from the CDR3 is TGTGCCAGCAGCTCTAAGGGGACTAGCGGAAGCACAGATACG.

A remark on this clone: The read stops 3 residues short of the end of the CDR3; the missing end is completed from the germline J gene. This chain uses TRBV7-6 with TRBJ2-2, with TRBD1 identical over 7 bases. CDR3 length: 18 residues. The V gene's germline CDR1 is SGHVS and CDR2 FNYEAQ. The covered CDR3 bases are TGTGCCAGCAGCTTAAAGAGGGTGTCGGGGACAGCGAATGAAAAG. Protein product: CASSLKRVSGTANEK. The CDR3 in full is CASSLKRVSGTANEKLFF.

CDR3 region: CAISESSGKGTDTQYF. The sequenced part of the CDR3 DNA is TGTGCCATCAGTGAGTCTAGCGGGAAGGGCACAGATACG. The V and J genes are TRBV10-3 and TRBJ2-3, with 8 positions matching TRBD2. The CDR3 is cut off 3 residues early in the read; its end comes from the germline J gene. V gave up 0 bases and J gave up 1 base; unmatched junction bases: 3. The length of the CDR3 is 16 residues. CDR1 ENHRY and CDR2 SYGVKD come from the germline V gene.